This T cell receptor (beta chain) was captured by sequencing in a study of persistence of HIV-infected CD4 T cells. The immunoSEQ assay was version 4, run in survey mode. TCRdb's copy holds only in-frame clones and misses some; the assay was immunoSEQ multiplex PCR. The sample has under 50,000 clones; 80% to 90% are singletons. Anti-CD3/anti-CD28 beads served as a nonspecific positive control stimulus. CD4+ T cells upregulating both CD40 ligand and CD69 were sorted as responding cells. V trimming: 7 bases; J trimming: 3 bases; junction bases outside the gene matches: 16. Germline CDR1 SGHTA, CDR2 FQGNSA. The CDR3 contains 17 residues. As for this clone: The antigen remains unidentified.

V usage is TRBV7-2 and J usage is TRBJ1-2; 8 bases align to TRBD1. This specimen consisted of CD4+ T cells sorted from PBMCs after 18-hour stimulation, obtained from a patient who received antiretroviral therapy. This receptor was obtained from an adult woman with HIV who was CMV-seropositive. CDR3 loop: CASTRRDGTGGHYGYTF. CDR3 nucleotide sequence: TGTGCCAGCACCCGAAGAGACGGAACAGGGGGTCACTATGGCTACACCTTC.